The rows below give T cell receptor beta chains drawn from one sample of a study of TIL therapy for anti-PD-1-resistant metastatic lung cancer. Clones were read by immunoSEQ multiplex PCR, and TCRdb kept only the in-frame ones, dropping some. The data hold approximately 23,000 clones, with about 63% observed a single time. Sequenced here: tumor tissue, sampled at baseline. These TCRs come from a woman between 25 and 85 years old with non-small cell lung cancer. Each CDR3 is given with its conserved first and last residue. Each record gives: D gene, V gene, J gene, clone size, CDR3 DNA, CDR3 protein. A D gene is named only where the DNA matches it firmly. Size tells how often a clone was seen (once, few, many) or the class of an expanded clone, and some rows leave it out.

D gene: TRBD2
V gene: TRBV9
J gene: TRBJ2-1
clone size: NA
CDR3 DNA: TGTGCCAGCAGCGTCAGTAGCGGGGCGCATGAGCAGTTCTTC
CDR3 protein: CASSVSSGAHEQFF

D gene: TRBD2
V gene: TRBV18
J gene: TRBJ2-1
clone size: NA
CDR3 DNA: TGTGCCAGCTCACCAGGGGGCGCGGGCCTAGCGGGCCTCTACAATGAGCAGTTCTTC
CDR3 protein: CASSPGGAGLAGLYNEQFF

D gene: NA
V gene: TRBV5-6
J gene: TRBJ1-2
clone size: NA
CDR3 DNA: TGTGCCAGCAGCTTATTTTGGCGTGAGGGAGGCTACACCTTC
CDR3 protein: CASSLFWREGGYTF

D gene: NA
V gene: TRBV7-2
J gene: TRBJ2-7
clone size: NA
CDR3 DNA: TGTGCCAGCAGCTTAAGGGGTACCTACGAGCAGTACTTC
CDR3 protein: CASSLRGTYEQYF

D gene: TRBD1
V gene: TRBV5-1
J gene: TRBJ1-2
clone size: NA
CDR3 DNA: TGCGCCAGCAGCACAGACAGGGGGCGAAGTGGCTACACCTTC
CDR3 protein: CASSTDRGRSGYTF

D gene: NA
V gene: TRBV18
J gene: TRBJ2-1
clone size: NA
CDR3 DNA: TGTGCCAGCTCACCGAAAGGGAGCAATGAGCAGTTCTTC
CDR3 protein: CASSPKGSNEQFF

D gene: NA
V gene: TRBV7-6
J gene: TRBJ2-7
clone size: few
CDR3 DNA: TGTGCCAGCAGCTTAACGCGGGATTACGAGCAGTACTTC
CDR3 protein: CASSLTRDYEQYF

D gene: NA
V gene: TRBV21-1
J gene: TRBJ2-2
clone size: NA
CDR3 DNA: TGTGCCAACCCGGGAGTGGGGTGGACCGGGGAGCTGTTTTTT
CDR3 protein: CANPGVGWTGELFF

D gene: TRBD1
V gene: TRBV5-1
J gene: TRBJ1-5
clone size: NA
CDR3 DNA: TGCGCCAGCAGCACGGGACAGAACAATCAGCCCCAGCATTTT
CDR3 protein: CASSTGQNNQPQHF

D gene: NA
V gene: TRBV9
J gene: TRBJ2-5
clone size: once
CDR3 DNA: TGTGCCAGCAGCGTTCAGGGGGGCGTGCAAGAGACCCAGTACTTC
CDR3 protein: CASSVQGGVQETQYF

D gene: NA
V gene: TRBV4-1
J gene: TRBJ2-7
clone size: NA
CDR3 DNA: TGCGCCAGCAGCCTAGAGAAGGCGGTTTACGAGCAGTACTTC
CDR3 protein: CASSLEKAVYEQYF

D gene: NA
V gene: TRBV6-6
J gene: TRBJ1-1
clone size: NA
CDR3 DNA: TGTGCCAGCAGTTACTCGGCCCCGTTGGGGCGGACTGAAGCTTTCTTT
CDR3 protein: CASSYSAPLGRTEAFF

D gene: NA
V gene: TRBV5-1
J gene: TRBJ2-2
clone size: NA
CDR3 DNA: TGCGCCAGCGGGGGAGAGTTAAACACCGGGGAGCTGTTTTTT
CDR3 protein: CASGGELNTGELFF

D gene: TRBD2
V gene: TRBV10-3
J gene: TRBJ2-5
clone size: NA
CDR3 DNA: TGTGCCATCAGTGGGGGGACTAGCGGGAGTGCGGCCATGTACGAGACCCAGTACTTC
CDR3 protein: CAISGGTSGSAAMYETQYF

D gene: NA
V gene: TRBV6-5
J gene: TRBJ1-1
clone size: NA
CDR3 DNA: TGTGCCAGCAGTTACTCGAAGGGCTATATGCCGGCTTTCTTT
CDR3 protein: CASSYSKGYMPAFF

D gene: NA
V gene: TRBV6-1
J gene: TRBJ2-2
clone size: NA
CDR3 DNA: TGTGCCAGCAGTAGTGACGGGACGAACACCGGGGAGCTGTTTTTT
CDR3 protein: CASSSDGTNTGELFF